What follows is one T cell receptor beta chain and its context. From germline, CDR1 is LGHDT and CDR2 YNNKEL (reference sequence). The CDR3 sequence is 15 residues long. Trimming took off 4 bases at V and 5 bases at J, with 16 bases between the two ends. Repertoires were generated with immunoSEQ multiplex PCR, while TCRdb's copy carries only in-frame clones and drops some. Altogether around 240,000 clones are present, roughly nine tenths being singletons, with the ten largest covering 1.2%. The data stem from a study of blood T cell repertoires in COVID-19. Study-level information: Samples representing acute and convalescent COVID-19 were sourced from the United States, Italy and Spain.

The chain uses TRBV3-1 (or the pseudogene TRBV3-2) and TRBJ2-3; D is possibly TRBD1 (7 bases). The sequencing sample was made of PBMCs or T cells enriched from blood (not recorded which). The sequence came from a human donor in a cohort exposed to, infected with or recovered from COVID-19 (not recorded which). The donor label of this sample is uncertain. CDR3: CASSLEQGEVDTQYF. The CDR3 bases are TGTGCCAGCAGCCTCGAGCAGGGGGAGGTAGATACGCAGTATTTT.